The subject of this entry is one T cell receptor (beta chain). The CDR3 totals 13 residues. From germline, CDR1 is LNHDA and CDR2 SQIVND (reference sequence). V was pared by 7 bases and J by 7 bases, with 8 bases of the junction left unmatched. This sample is drawn from a study of blood T cell repertoires in COVID-19. Overall study context: Acute and convalescent COVID-19 samples came from the United States, Italy and Spain.

Assay used: immunoSEQ multiplex PCR; TCRdb lists only in-frame clones, some missing. Found here are about 180,000 clones, 70% to 90% of them singletons; the top ten hold 4%. The sequenced material came from peripheral blood. The sequence derives from a young woman with acute or convalescent COVID-19. J is TRBJ1-1 and V is TRBV19, with 8 positions matching TRBD1. CDR3 sequence: CASMRWDRSEAFF. CDR3 nucleotide sequence: TGTGCCAGTATGAGATGGGACAGGAGTGAAGCTTTCTTT.